A single sample gave rise to the 15 T cell receptor beta chains below, sequenced in a study of shared clonotypes between healthy human individuals (dated by TCRdb to 2020 to 2022). CD8 naive samples were CD45RO-negative cells positively selected for CCR7, giving a CD45RA+CCR7+ population that excluded TemRA cells. Library construction relied on the immunoSEQ multiplex PCR assay. TCRdb holds this immuneACCESS table with in-frame rearrangements only. Some clones are missing; in checked studies, unresolved V genes explain under half, and the rest has no known cause. This sample has approximately 600,000 clones in its table, and roughly 96% of those were observed once. The ten largest account for about 0.11% of the sample. The sequenced sample consisted of naive CD8+ T cells sorted from blood. This specimen's cell subset or site label, interpreted: CD45RA+CCR7+. The receptors shown here come from a woman aged 30 to 39 in good health.

This chain joins TRBV6-5 and TRBJ2-7, with D hard to call. This CDR3 comprises 13 residues. CDR1 is MNHEY, CDR2 SVGAGI, per germline. Trimming took 3 bases from V and 3 from J, leaving 9 bases between them. CDR3 DNA sequence: TGTGCCAGCAGTTATGGACCAGACTACGAGCAGTACTTC. Protein sequence: CASSYGPDYEQYF.

The chain combines TRBV7-8 with TRBJ2-2; unclear D gene. V gave up 0 bases and J gave up 5 bases, with 10 bases separating them. The CDR3 contains 15 residues. From germline, CDR1 is SGHVS and CDR2 FQNEAQ. CDR3 protein: CASSLAHSWTGELFF. The CDR3, as DNA: TGTGCCAGCAGCTTAGCGCATAGTTGGACCGGGGAGCTGTTTTTT.

This chain uses TRBV4-1 with TRBJ2-7, with 9 bases aligning to TRBD1. Germline CDR1 MGHRA, CDR2 YSYEKL. CDR3 length: 16 amino acids. With 1 base clipped from V and 5 bases from J, the junction kept 9 bases outside the gene matches. For the CDR3, the DNA is TGCGCCAGCAGCCAAGCTCCCGGGACAGGGCAAAACGAGCAGTACTTC. Residues: CASSQAPGTGQNEQYF.

V gene TRBV28 combines with J gene TRBJ2-1; D ambiguous. CDR3 size: 12 residues. The germline V gene has CDR1 MDHEN and CDR2 SYDVKM. The ends were cut back, 1 base at V and 7 bases at J, with 5 bases in the middle. As DNA, the CDR3 is TGTGCCAGCAGTTTATTTGGGAATGAGCAGTTCTTC. Its protein is CASSLFGNEQFF.

CDR3 DNA sequence: TGCGCCAGCAGCTTAACGAGGCCCTACGAGCAGTACTTC. It yields the protein CASSLTRPYEQYF. V usage is TRBV5-1 and J usage is TRBJ2-7; unclear D gene. Germline loops: CDR1 SGHRS, CDR2 YFSETQ. The CDR3 length is 13 residues. The germline V and J ends were trimmed by 2 bases and 2 bases, with 8 bases remaining between them.

The chain recombines TRBV5-4 with TRBJ1-6, with D possibly being TRBD1 (5 bases). There are 13 residues in the CDR3. Trimming pared 2 bases from V and 8 bases from J, leaving 8 bases between. Germline CDR1 and CDR2: SGHNT and YYREEE (reference sequence). The CDR3: CASSFDSYSPLHF. CDR3 DNA sequence: TGTGCCAGCAGCTTTGACAGTTATTCACCCCTCCACTTT.

The chain is built from TRBV11-1 and TRBJ2-2; TRBD1 aligns across 9 bases. Germline CDR1 reads SGHAT; CDR2 reads FQDESV (reference sequence). After removal of 4 bases from V and 5 bases from J, the junction contained 8 bases not matched to a gene. The CDR3 runs 16 residues. DNA for the CDR3: TGTGCCAGCAGCTCCTGGACAGGGGAAGGGACCGGGGAGCTGTTTTTT. As protein: CASSSWTGEGTGELFF.

This chain joins TRBV7-9 and TRBJ2-1; D is possibly TRBD1 (7 bases). This CDR3 is built from 13 residues. V was shortened by 10 bases and J by 7 bases, with 17 bases between the two germline ends. Germline V gene lookup returns CDR1 SEHNR and CDR2 FQNEAQ (reference sequence). CDR3 DNA sequence: TGTGCCACCCCAGAGGGGGCGGGAAATGAGCAGTTCTTC. As protein: CATPEGAGNEQFF.

This clone was observed a few times. J is TRBJ1-5 and V is TRBV18; D unclear. There are 13 residues in the CDR3. The V and J ends lost 8 bases and 0 bases respectively, with 8 bases between them. CDR1 and CDR2 (germline): KGHSH, LQKENI. The CDR3 DNA sequence: TGTGCCAGCCCGGATCCTAGCAATCAGCCCCAGCATTTT. Protein: CASPDPSNQPQHF.

The J gene is TRBJ2-1, the V gene TRBV2; TRBD1 aligns across 9 bases. The CDR3 is made up of 17 amino acids. Trimming removed 2 bases from V and 5 bases from J; junction bases left unmatched: 10. CDR1 is SNHLY, CDR2 FYNNEI, per germline. Here the CDR3 DNA reads TGTGCCAGCAGTGAATTTAAGGTCGGGACAGGGAACAATGAGCAGTTCTTC. Protein product: CASSEFKVGTGNNEQFF. Full variable domain (outside the CDR3, taken from reference TRBV2 and TRBJ2-1): EPEVTQTPSHQVTQMGQEVILRCVPISNHLYFYWYRQILGQKVEFLVSFYNNEISEKSEIFDDQFSVERPDGSNFTLKIRSTKLEDSAMYFCASSEFKVGTGNNEQFFGPGTRLTVL.

This chain joins TRBV6-5 and TRBJ2-7, with D tentatively TRBD1 (5 bases). The V and J ends lost 2 bases and 2 bases respectively, with 10 bases between them. Germline values: CDR1 MNHEY, CDR2 SVGAGI. CDR3 length: 14 residues. CDR3 in amino acids: CASSYDETAYEQYF. CDR3 DNA sequence: TGTGCCAGCAGTTACGACGAGACAGCCTACGAGCAGTACTTC.

V usage is TRBV29-1 and J usage is TRBJ2-1, with D unclear. V was clipped by 2 bases and J by 7 bases, with 21 bases between them. Germline lookup yields CDR1 SQVTM and CDR2 ANQGSEA. CDR3 size: 16 residues. CDR3 region: CSVEFRPTRKWNEQFF. The CDR3 nucleotides are TGCAGCGTTGAATTTCGGCCTACCCGAAAATGGAATGAGCAGTTCTTC.

The V call is TRBV28, the J call TRBJ2-7; the match to TRBD2 covers 7 bases. The CDR3 runs 13 residues. The germline V gene has CDR1 MDHEN and CDR2 SYDVKM. Germline trimming cut 8 bases from V and 0 bases from J; bases unmatched to any gene: 4. CDR3 sequence (DNA): TGTGCCAGCTCAGGCGGGAGCTCCTACGAGCAGTACTTC. Translated, it gives CASSGGSSYEQYF.

The rearrangement joins TRBV10-1 to TRBJ1-2, with D tentatively TRBD1 (5 bases). There are 17 residues in the CDR3. Trimming took off 5 bases at V and 4 bases at J, with 23 bases between the two ends. CDR1 and CDR2 from the germline V gene are WNHNN and SYGVQD (reference sequence). CDR3 in DNA: TGCGCCAGCAGTCTCCGGGACCAAGAGTATCCGTTCTATGGCTACACCTTC. It codes for CASSLRDQEYPFYGYTF.

The CDR3: CASSFASSYEQYF. The CDR3, as DNA: TGTGCCAGCAGTTTCGCGAGCTCCTACGAGCAGTACTTC. V and J are TRBV27 and TRBJ2-5; D unresolved. The end of the DNA is better explained by TRBJ2-7, so the J call may be wrong. In germline, CDR1 is MNHEY, CDR2 SMNVEV (reference sequence). This CDR3 has 13 residues.